A selection of T cell receptor beta chains follows, all from one sample in a study of cytomegalovirus exposure and HLA in healthy donors. Only in-frame clones appear in the TCRdb table, and some are missing; sequencing was by immunoSEQ multiplex PCR. The sample carries around 170,000 clones, roughly 85% recorded once. The sequencing input was PBMCs. Receptors were obtained from a woman aged 40 to 49 in good health and CMV-seronegative. Each CDR3 is given with its conserved first and last residue. D genes are given only for firm matches. The size field is filled for only some rows; it gives once, few, many or a size class.

>TRBJ2-3|once|TRBD2|TRBV5-1
CASDSGGSRDTQYF
TGCGCCAGCGACAGCGGGGGGTCAAGAGATACGCAGTATTTT
>TRBJ1-2|-|-|TRBV5-5
CASSLPGGAGSYTF
TGTGCCAGCAGCTTGCCTGGGGGGGCGGGTAGCTACACCTTC
>TRBJ2-3|-|TRBD2|TRBV19
CASSDLGTSTGTDTQYF
TGTGCCAGTAGTGATTTAGGGACTAGCACCGGCACAGATACGCAGTATTTT
>TRBJ1-4|few|-|TRBV6-6
CASSYLRGGEKLFF
TGTGCCAGCAGTTATCTCAGGGGTGGAGAAAAACTGTTTTTT
>TRBJ2-1|-|-|TRBV6-6
CASSYSRVYNEQFF
TGTGCCAGCAGTTACTCGAGGGTCTACAATGAGCAGTTCTTC
>TRBJ1-1|-|-|TRBV5-1
CASSLASGRAEAFF
TGCGCCAGCAGCTTGGCCTCAGGGAGGGCTGAAGCTTTCTTT
>TRBJ2-2|-|-|TRBV5-1
CASSLAIAVTGELFF
TGCGCCAGCAGCTTGGCAATAGCAGTGACCGGGGAGCTGTTTTTT
>TRBJ2-3|few|-|TRBV11-2
CASSTLGDTQYF
TGTGCCAGCAGCACCCTCGGAGATACGCAGTATTTT
>TRBJ2-3|once|-|TRBV7-9
CASSLGYGDTQYF
TGTGCCAGCAGCTTAGGGTACGGAGATACGCAGTATTTT
>TRBJ2-7|-|TRBD1|TRBV5-1
CASSSSPGQAYEQYF
TGCGCCAGCAGCTCCTCTCCGGGACAGGCCTACGAGCAGTACTTC
>TRBJ2-7|-|-|TRBV9
CASSVGPGDYEQYF
TGTGCCAGCAGCGTAGGGCCAGGGGACTACGAGCAGTACTTC
>TRBJ2-4|-|-|TRBV4-2
CASSQDWVARVRYF
TGTGCCAGCAGCCAAGATTGGGTAGCGCGCGTACGGTACTTC
>TRBJ1-2|-|TRBD1|TRBV5-1
CASSGTGGVYGYTF
TGCGCCAGCAGCGGAACAGGGGGCGTCTATGGCTACACCTTC
>TRBJ1-1|-|TRBD1|TRBV6-6
CASTATGEMGGAFF
TGTGCCAGCACCGCGACAGGGGAGATGGGCGGAGCTTTCTTT
>TRBJ1-1|-|TRBD1|TRBV4-1
CASSQPVARGFSEAFF
TGCGCCAGCAGCCAACCGGTCGCCAGGGGGTTTTCCGAAGCTTTCTTT
>TRBJ2-7|-|TRBD2|TRBV6-5
CATGLPSYEQYF
TGTGCTACGGGACTACCCTCCTACGAGCAGTACTTC
>TRBJ1-3|-|-|TRBV30
CAWSKVLGAIYF
TGTGCCTGGAGTAAAGTCCTCGGGGCCATATATTTT
>TRBJ1-3|-|-|TRBV5-4
CASSLGTLGNTIYF
TGTGCCAGCAGCTTGGGGACACTAGGAAACACCATATATTTT
>TRBJ2-7|-|TRBD1|TRBV5-1
CASSLGTGDAGRAYEQYF
TGCGCCAGCAGCTTGGGGACAGGGGACGCAGGCAGGGCGTACGAGCAGTACTTC
>TRBJ1-1|few|-|TRBV4-1
CASSPGREAFF
TGCGCCAGCAGCCCTGGGAGGGAAGCTTTCTTT
>TRBJ2-7|-|-|TRBV9
CASSVEPSSYEQYF
TGTGCCAGCAGCGTAGAGCCGTCCTCCTACGAGCAGTACTTC
>TRBJ2-5|-|-|TRBV5-6
CASSEGLSQETQYF
TGTGCCAGCAGCGAGGGACTCAGCCAAGAGACCCAGTACTTC
>TRBJ2-7|few|TRBD2|TRBV10-3
CATSGRYEQYF
TGTGCCACGAGCGGGAGGTACGAGCAGTACTTC
>TRBJ1-1|-|TRBD1|TRBV2
CASLGGRTEAFF
TGTGCCAGTCTAGGGGGCAGGACTGAAGCTTTCTTT
>TRBJ2-1|-|-|TRBV15
CATSRVWRTGYNEQFF
TGTGCCACCAGCAGAGTTTGGCGTACAGGCTACAATGAGCAGTTCTTC
>TRBJ2-1|-|-|TRBV5-8
CASSLGPYNEQFF
TGTGCCAGCAGCCTCGGTCCCTACAATGAGCAGTTCTTC
>TRBJ2-1|-|TRBD1|TRBV6-1
CASSGGQGAVNEQFF
TGTGCCAGCAGTGGGGGACAGGGGGCTGTCAATGAGCAGTTCTTC
>TRBJ2-1|once|-|TRBV5-4
CASSRTSGLAYNEQFF
TGTGCCAGCAGCCGAACTTCAGGGTTGGCCTACAATGAGCAGTTCTTC
>TRBJ1-3|-|-|TRBV28
CASSLWGGKGRGNTIYF
TGTGCCAGCAGTTTATGGGGGGGAAAAGGGCGCGGAAACACCATATATTTT
>TRBJ2-1|-|TRBD1|TRBV5-6
CASSLETGVYNEQFF
TGTGCCAGCAGCTTGGAAACAGGGGTCTACAATGAGCAGTTCTTC
>TRBJ2-7|-|TRBD1|TRBV7-2
CASSSQRSGQGSEQYF
TGTGCCAGCAGCTCCCAAAGATCGGGACAGGGTAGCGAGCAGTACTTC
>TRBJ1-5|-|-|TRBV30
CAWSPLGHQPQHF
TGTGCCTGGAGCCCTCTGGGCCATCAGCCCCAGCATTTT
>TRBJ2-5|-|TRBD1|TRBV6-6
CASSYAGQAIETQYF
TGTGCCAGCAGTTACGCAGGACAGGCCATAGAGACCCAGTACTTC